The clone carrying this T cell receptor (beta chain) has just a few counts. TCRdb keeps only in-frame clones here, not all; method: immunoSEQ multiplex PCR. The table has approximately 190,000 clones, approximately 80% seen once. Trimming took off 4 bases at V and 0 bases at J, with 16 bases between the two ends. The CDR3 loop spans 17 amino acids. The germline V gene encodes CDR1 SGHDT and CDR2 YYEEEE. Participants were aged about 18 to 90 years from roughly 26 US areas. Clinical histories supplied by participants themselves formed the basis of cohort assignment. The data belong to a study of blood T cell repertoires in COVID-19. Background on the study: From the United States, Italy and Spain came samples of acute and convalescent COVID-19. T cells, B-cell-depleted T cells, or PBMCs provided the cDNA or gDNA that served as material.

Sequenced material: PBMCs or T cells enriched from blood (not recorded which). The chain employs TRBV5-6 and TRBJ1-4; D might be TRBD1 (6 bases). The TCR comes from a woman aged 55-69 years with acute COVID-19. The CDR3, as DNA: TGTGCCAGCAGCCGACGGATGGACAGTACAACTAATGAAAAACTGTTTTTT. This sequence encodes CASSRRMDSTTNEKLFF.